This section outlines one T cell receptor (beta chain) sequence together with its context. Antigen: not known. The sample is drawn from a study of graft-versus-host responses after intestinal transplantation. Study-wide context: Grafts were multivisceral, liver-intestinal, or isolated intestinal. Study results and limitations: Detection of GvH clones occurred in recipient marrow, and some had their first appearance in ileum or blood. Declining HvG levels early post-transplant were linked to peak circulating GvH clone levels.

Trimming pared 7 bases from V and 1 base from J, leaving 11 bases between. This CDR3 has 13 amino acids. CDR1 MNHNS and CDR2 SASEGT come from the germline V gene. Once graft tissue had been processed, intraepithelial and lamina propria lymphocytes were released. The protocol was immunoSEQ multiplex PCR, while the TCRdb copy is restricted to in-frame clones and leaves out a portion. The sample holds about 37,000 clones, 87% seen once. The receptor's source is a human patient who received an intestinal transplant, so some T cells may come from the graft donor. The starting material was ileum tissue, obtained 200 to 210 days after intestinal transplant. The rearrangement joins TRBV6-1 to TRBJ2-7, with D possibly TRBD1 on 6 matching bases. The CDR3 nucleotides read TGTGCCAGCATCCAGGGGTCGTCCTACGAGCAGTACTTC. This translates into CASIQGSSYEQYF.